A selection of T cell receptor beta chains follows, all from one sample in a study of control samples from healthy donors and cancer patients. Sequencing was performed with immunoSEQ multiplex PCR; in TCRdb, only in-frame clones are kept and a portion is missing. The table includes about 120,000 clones, roughly 87% detected once. Sequenced input: blood. The receptors here all came from a man between 18 and 29 years old in good health. Both conserved end residues are part of each CDR3. D genes are given only for firm matches. The size field is filled for only some rows; it gives once, few, many or a size class.

CDR3 DNA: TGCGCCAGCAGCTTGGTTCGGGGGAACTACGAGCAGTACTTC; CDR3 protein: CASSLVRGNYEQYF; clone size: -; D gene: -; J gene: TRBJ2-7; V gene: TRBV5-1
CDR3 DNA: TGCGCCAGCAGCTTGTCTACTTCACCCCTCCACTTT; CDR3 protein: CASSLSTSPLHF; clone size: -; D gene: -; J gene: TRBJ1-6; V gene: TRBV5-1
CDR3 DNA: TGTGCCACCAGCAGAGGGGGCAACACTGAAGCTTTCTTT; CDR3 protein: CATSRGGNTEAFF; clone size: -; D gene: -; J gene: TRBJ1-1; V gene: TRBV15
CDR3 DNA: TGTGCCAGCAGTGAATTTGACACCACAGATACGCAGTATTTT; CDR3 protein: CASSEFDTTDTQYF; clone size: once; D gene: -; J gene: TRBJ2-3; V gene: TRBV2
CDR3 DNA: TGTGCCAGCAGTTACGCGGTCCCGGTGGCAGAAAAACTGTTTTTT; CDR3 protein: CASSYAVPVAEKLFF; clone size: -; D gene: -; J gene: TRBJ1-4; V gene: TRBV6-5
CDR3 DNA: TGTGCCAGCAGACCCGACAGGGGGCTCGAGCAGTACTTC; CDR3 protein: CASRPDRGLEQYF; clone size: -; D gene: TRBD1; J gene: TRBJ2-7; V gene: TRBV6-5
CDR3 DNA: TGCAGACCGGACGACACTGGCTACACCTTC; CDR3 protein: CRPDDTGYTF; clone size: -; D gene: -; J gene: TRBJ1-2; V gene: TRBV20-1
CDR3 DNA: TGCGCCAGCAGCCCCGGCGGCTACGAGCAGTACTTC; CDR3 protein: CASSPGGYEQYF; clone size: -; D gene: -; J gene: TRBJ2-7; V gene: TRBV5-1
CDR3 DNA: TGTGCCATCAGTGCCGCCGGCTCCTATAATTCACCCCTCCACTTT; CDR3 protein: CAISAAGSYNSPLHF; clone size: few; D gene: -; J gene: TRBJ1-6; V gene: TRBV10-3
CDR3 DNA: TGTGCCAGCAGCTTGACAGGGGTGGAGACCCAGTACTTC; CDR3 protein: CASSLTGVETQYF; clone size: -; D gene: TRBD1; J gene: TRBJ2-5; V gene: TRBV5-6
CDR3 DNA: TGTGCCAGTAGTCCGACAGGGTGGTCCTACGAGCAGTACTTC; CDR3 protein: CASSPTGWSYEQYF; clone size: -; D gene: TRBD1; J gene: TRBJ2-7; V gene: TRBV19
CDR3 DNA: TGTGCCTTCCGCCGGGGGGCGGGGACCACTGAAGCTTTCTTT; CDR3 protein: CAFRRGAGTTEAFF; clone size: -; D gene: -; J gene: TRBJ1-1; V gene: TRBV30
CDR3 DNA: TGTGCCAGCAGCCAAGAAGTCAGGGGACAAGCTAACTATGGCTACACCTTC; CDR3 protein: CASSQEVRGQANYGYTF; clone size: -; D gene: -; J gene: TRBJ1-2; V gene: TRBV3-1/TRBV3-2
CDR3 DNA: TGTGCCAGCAGCTTGATTCAGCTACCCTCTGAAGCTTTCTTT; CDR3 protein: CASSLIQLPSEAFF; clone size: -; D gene: -; J gene: TRBJ1-1; V gene: TRBV7-9
CDR3 DNA: TGTGCCAGTAGTCCTCTACGGACTAGAGGTGAGCAGTTCTTC; CDR3 protein: CASSPLRTRGEQFF; clone size: -; D gene: TRBD2; J gene: TRBJ2-1; V gene: TRBV19
CDR3 DNA: TGTGCCACCAGCAGAGATTTCACCTCCTCCAATGAGCAGTTCTTC; CDR3 protein: CATSRDFTSSNEQFF; clone size: -; D gene: -; J gene: TRBJ2-1; V gene: TRBV15
CDR3 DNA: TGTGCCAGCAGCTTATCAATCGAACGGGGAGATGAGCAGTTCTTC; CDR3 protein: CASSLSIERGDEQFF; clone size: -; D gene: -; J gene: TRBJ2-1; V gene: TRBV11-3
CDR3 DNA: TGTGCCAGCAGCCGAAGAGGACAGGGGGAGTACGAGCAGTACTTC; CDR3 protein: CASSRRGQGEYEQYF; clone size: -; D gene: TRBD1; J gene: TRBJ2-7; V gene: TRBV27
CDR3 DNA: TGTGCCAGGCGGACAGGACAATCCTACGAGCAGTACTTC; CDR3 protein: CARRTGQSYEQYF; clone size: once; D gene: TRBD1; J gene: TRBJ2-7; V gene: TRBV30
CDR3 DNA: TGTGCCACCAGCAGAGACAGGGGACAGTTTTCCTACGAGCAGTACTTC; CDR3 protein: CATSRDRGQFSYEQYF; clone size: -; D gene: TRBD1; J gene: TRBJ2-7; V gene: TRBV15
CDR3 DNA: TGCGCCAGCAGTCAGCCCGACAGGGGGGGGGTCGGACCTATTAGAGGCGAGCAGTACTTC; CDR3 protein: CASSQPDRGGVGPIRGEQYF; clone size: -; D gene: TRBD1; J gene: TRBJ2-7; V gene: TRBV23-1
CDR3 DNA: TGTGCAAGTCGCTTAGTCTTTTTGGGCGAAAGCTCCTACAATGAGCAGTTCTTC; CDR3 protein: CASRLVFLGESSYNEQFF; clone size: -; D gene: -; J gene: TRBJ2-1; V gene: TRBV12-2
CDR3 DNA: TGTGCCAGCAGCGTAAGATATGGCGGGGAGCTGTTTTTT; CDR3 protein: CASSVRYGGELFF; clone size: -; D gene: -; J gene: TRBJ2-2; V gene: TRBV9
CDR3 DNA: TGTGCCACCAGTGATTCTGTCTCTAGCGGGAGATACAATGAGCAGTTCTTC; CDR3 protein: CATSDSVSSGRYNEQFF; clone size: -; D gene: TRBD2; J gene: TRBJ2-1; V gene: TRBV24-1
CDR3 DNA: TGTGCCAGCAGCTTCACCGGGGAGCTGTTTTTT; CDR3 protein: CASSFTGELFF; clone size: -; D gene: -; J gene: TRBJ2-2; V gene: TRBV3-1/TRBV3-2
CDR3 DNA: TGTGCCACCGCCCTTACGAGGGCTATGAAGGGAGAGACCCAGTACTTC; CDR3 protein: CATALTRAMKGETQYF; clone size: once; D gene: -; J gene: TRBJ2-5; V gene: TRBV2